The following is a T cell receptor beta chain sequence with its context. MiXCR was run by TCRdb on the 5' RACE reads, yielding one entry per CDR3 protein. The data contain 400,000 to 450,000 distinct CDR3 sequences, roughly 20% of them singletons. This sample was included in a study of T cells after yellow fever vaccination. This CDR3 spans 14 amino acids. Germline V lookup: CDR1 MGHRA, CDR2 YSYEKL. The J segment lost 4 bases and the V segment lost 1 base, leaving 3 bases of the junction unmatched. This chain uses TRBV4-1 with TRBJ2-5, with TRBD1 matching over 7 bases. The sample was PBMCs, taken before the yellow fever booster vaccination. The receptor comes from a man aged 18 to 30 who received the YFV17D yellow fever vaccine. CDR3: CASSQAGDRETQYF. The CDR3 DNA reads as TGCGCCAGCAGCCAAGCTGGGGACAGAGAGACCCAGTACTTC.